This TCR beta chain appears in the sequencing data of a study of blood T cell repertoires in COVID-19. In the authors' workflow: Estimates of nucleated cell counts were drawn from the amplification of reference gene primers. Clones were read by immunoSEQ multiplex PCR, and TCRdb kept only the in-frame ones, dropping some. The V and J calls and clone size come from that table; D and trimming were worked out from the DNA. In the table there are tens of thousands of clones, 86% of which are singletons. The junction had 24 bases not matched to a gene; V was cut back by 7 bases and J by 5 bases. The germline gives CDR1 KGHDR, CDR2 SFDVKD. This CDR3 is built from 21 residues.

Sequencing used peripheral blood. This clonotype originated in a woman of 80 years or more with acute or convalescent COVID-19. This chain joins TRBV24-1 and TRBJ2-1, with TRBD1 matching 11 bases. The CDR3 spells CATSGGQGVVSSGPTNNEQFF. CDR3 nucleotides: TGTGCCACCAGCGGGGGACAGGGGGTTGTGTCTAGCGGGCCTACTAACAATGAGCAGTTCTTC.